A single T cell receptor (beta chain) is shown here with its context. In the same sample, other DNA sequences code for this CDR3. This sample is part of a study of OX40 agonist ivuxolimab in advanced cancers. Background on the study: Every 2 weeks, patients got intravenous ivuxolimab at one of six dose levels (0.01-10 mg/kg).

V lost 1 base, J lost 3 bases, and 6 bases lay in between. Per the germline V gene, CDR1 is SEHNR and CDR2 is FQNEAQ (reference sequence). This CDR3 spans 13 amino acids. The assay was immunoSEQ multiplex PCR, and TCRdb's table has in-frame clones only and misses some. The sample includes around 100,000 clones, roughly 95% of them seen just once. The TCR was taken from an adult with an advanced solid tumor such as melanoma, head and neck, liver or kidney cancer. This chain joins TRBV7-9 and TRBJ1-2; D not resolved. Material: CD4+ or CD8+ T cells sorted from blood, obtained in a trial of the OX40 agonist ivuxolimab. The CDR3 is CASSLVGDYGYTF. The DNA for the CDR3 is TGTGCCAGCAGCTTAGTAGGAGACTATGGCTACACCTTC.